The 4 T cell receptor beta chains listed next were all sequenced from one sample in a study of regulatory T cells in long-lasting Graves disease. Assembly of TCR beta libraries relied on iRepertoire HTBI primers together with Arm-PCR of CDR3 regions. TCRdb re-called the multiplex PCR reads with MiXCR, one entry per CDR3 protein. The table lists 200,000 to 250,000 distinct CDR3 sequences, about 18% of them singletons. Time point: newly diagnosed GD, antithyroid drugs for less than 3 months. With RNA extracted from PBMCs as input, the TCR library was made. This specimen was peripheral blood mononuclear cells (PBMCs), taken at new diagnosis, from a patient treated with antithyroid drugs. These receptors were collected from a female donor with Graves disease.

There are many counts of this clonotype. This rearrangement joins TRBV9 to TRBJ1-2, with D perhaps TRBD1 (5 bases). Germline values: CDR1 SGDLS, CDR2 YYNGEE. This CDR3 contains 15 residues. The V and J ends lost 0 bases and 6 bases respectively, with 15 bases between them. CDR3 amino acids: CASSVGAGHSDGYTF. The CDR3 DNA is TGTGCCAGCAGCGTAGGGGCAGGGCACTCAGATGGCTACACCTTC.

The V gene is TRBV7-9, the J gene TRBJ2-5; D gene ambiguous. Trimming pared 5 bases from V and 4 bases from J, leaving 11 bases between. CDR1 and CDR2 (germline): SEHNR, FQNEAQ (reference sequence). This CDR3 has 13 amino acids. CDR3 sequence: CASSTHEPETQYF. The CDR3 nucleotides are TGTGCCAGCAGCACTCACGAACCAGAGACCCAGTACTTC.

Here the CDR3 reads CASSRDGRPATNEKLFF. CDR3 sequence (DNA): TGTGCCAGCAGCCGTGACGGACGTCCTGCAACTAATGAAAAACTGTTTTTT. This chain uses TRBV4-2 with TRBJ1-4, with D unresolved. The CDR3 contains 17 residues. Germline V gene sequence: CDR1 LGHNA, CDR2 YNFKEQ. The V end was cut by 4 bases, the J end by 0 bases, with 15 bases between.

V is TRBV2 and J is TRBJ2-1, with 11 bases lining up with TRBD2. The CDR3 runs 14 residues. The V gene's germline CDR1 is SNHLY and CDR2 FYNNEI. V shed 5 bases and J 5 bases; nucleotides not matched to a gene: 2. The CDR3, as DNA: TGTGCCAGCAGTACTAGCGGGGGAAACAATGAGCAGTTCTTC. Its translation: CASSTSGGNNEQFF.